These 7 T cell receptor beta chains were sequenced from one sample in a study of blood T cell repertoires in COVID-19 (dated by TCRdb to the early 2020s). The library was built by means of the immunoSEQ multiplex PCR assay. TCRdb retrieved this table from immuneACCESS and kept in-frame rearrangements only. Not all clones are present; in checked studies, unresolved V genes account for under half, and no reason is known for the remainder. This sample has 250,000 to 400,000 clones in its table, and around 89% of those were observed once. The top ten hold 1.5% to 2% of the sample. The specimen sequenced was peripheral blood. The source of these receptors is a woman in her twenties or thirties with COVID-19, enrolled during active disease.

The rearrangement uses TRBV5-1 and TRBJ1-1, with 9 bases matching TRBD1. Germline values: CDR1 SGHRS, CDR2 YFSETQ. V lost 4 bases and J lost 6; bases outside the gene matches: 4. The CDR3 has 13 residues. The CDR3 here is CASSPGQGPEAFF. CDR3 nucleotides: TGCGCCAGCAGCCCCGGACAGGGGCCTGAAGCTTTCTTT.

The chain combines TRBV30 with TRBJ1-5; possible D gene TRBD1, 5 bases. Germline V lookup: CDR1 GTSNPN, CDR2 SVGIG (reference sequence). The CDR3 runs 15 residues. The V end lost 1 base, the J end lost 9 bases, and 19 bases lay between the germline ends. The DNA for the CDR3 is TGTGCCTGGAGTGAAGAAGTAGCAGGGTTTGGGCCCCAGCATTTT. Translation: CAWSEEVAGFGPQHF.

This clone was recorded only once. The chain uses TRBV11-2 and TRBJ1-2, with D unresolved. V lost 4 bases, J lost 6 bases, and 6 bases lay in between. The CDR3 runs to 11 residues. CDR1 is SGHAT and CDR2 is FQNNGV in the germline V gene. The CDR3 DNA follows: TGTGCCAGCAGCTGGAGGGATGGCTACACCTTC. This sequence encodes CASSWRDGYTF.

The CDR3 region has the DNA TGTGCCAGTAGTGGACAGGGGGACACCATATATTTT. Translated: CASSGQGDTIYF. This chain joins TRBV19 and TRBJ1-3, with 10 bases aligning to TRBD1. Germline lookup yields CDR1 LNHDA and CDR2 SQIVND (reference sequence). The V segment lost 5 bases and the J segment 8 bases; nucleotides outside the gene matches: 0. This CDR3 is 12 amino acids long.

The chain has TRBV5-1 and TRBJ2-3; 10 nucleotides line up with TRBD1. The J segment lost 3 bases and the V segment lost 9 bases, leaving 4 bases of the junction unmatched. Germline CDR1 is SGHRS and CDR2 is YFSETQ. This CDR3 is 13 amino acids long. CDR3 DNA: TGCGCCACCGGGACAGGGGCGACAGATACGCAGTATTTT. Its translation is CATGTGATDTQYF.

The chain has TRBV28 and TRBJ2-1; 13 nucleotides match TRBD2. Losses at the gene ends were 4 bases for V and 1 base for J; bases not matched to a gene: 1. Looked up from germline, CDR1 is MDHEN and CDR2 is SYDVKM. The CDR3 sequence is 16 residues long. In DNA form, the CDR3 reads TGTGCCAGCAGTTGGGGACTAGCGGGGTCCTACAATGAGCAGTTCTTC. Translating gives CASSWGLAGSYNEQFF.

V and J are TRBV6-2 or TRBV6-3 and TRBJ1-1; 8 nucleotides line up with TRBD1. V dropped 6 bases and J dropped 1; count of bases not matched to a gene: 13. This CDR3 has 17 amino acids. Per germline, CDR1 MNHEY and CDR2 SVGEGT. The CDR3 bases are TGTGCCAGCAGCCCCATCGGACAGGGAGGACGGAACACTGAAGCTTTCTTT. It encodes CASSPIGQGGRNTEAFF.